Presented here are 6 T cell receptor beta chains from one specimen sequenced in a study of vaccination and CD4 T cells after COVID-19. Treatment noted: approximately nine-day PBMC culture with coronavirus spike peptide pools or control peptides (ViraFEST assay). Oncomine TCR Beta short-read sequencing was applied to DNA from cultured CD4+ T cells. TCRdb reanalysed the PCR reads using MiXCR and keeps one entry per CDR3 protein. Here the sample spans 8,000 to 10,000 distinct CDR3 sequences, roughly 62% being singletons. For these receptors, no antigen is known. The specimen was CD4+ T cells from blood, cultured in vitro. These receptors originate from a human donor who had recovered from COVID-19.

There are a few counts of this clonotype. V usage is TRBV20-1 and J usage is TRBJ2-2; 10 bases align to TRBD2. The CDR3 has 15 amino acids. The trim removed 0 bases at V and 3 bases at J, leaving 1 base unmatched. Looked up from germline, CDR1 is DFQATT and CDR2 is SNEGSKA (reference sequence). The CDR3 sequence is CSARDLAGDTGELFF. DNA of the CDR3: TGCAGTGCTAGAGATCTAGCGGGAGACACCGGGGAGCTGTTTTTT.

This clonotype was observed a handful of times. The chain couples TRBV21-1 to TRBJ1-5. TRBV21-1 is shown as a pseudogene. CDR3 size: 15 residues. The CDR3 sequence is CASSKLENANQPQHF. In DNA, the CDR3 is TGTGCCAGCAGCAAATTGGAAAATGCCAATCAGCCCCAGCATTTT.

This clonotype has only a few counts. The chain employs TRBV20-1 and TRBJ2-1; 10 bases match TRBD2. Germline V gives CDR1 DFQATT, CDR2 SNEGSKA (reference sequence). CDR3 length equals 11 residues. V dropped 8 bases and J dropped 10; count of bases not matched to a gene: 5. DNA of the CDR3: TGCAGTCTTGATAGCGGGAGGGAGCAGTTCTTC. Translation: CSLDSGREQFF.

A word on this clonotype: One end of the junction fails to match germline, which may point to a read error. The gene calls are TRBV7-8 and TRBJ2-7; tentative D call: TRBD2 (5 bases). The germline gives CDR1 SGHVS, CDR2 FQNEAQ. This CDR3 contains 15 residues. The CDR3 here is CASSLRPLTGYEQYF. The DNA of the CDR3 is TGTGCCAGCAGCTTAAGGCCTCTTACGGGGTACGAACAGTACTTC. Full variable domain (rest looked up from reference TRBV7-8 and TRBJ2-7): GAGVSQSPRYKVAKRGQDVALRCDPISGHVSLFWYQQALGQGPEFLTYFQNEAQLDKSGLPSDRFFAERPEGSVSTLKIQRTQQEDSAVYLCASSLRPLTGYEQYFGPGTRLTVT.

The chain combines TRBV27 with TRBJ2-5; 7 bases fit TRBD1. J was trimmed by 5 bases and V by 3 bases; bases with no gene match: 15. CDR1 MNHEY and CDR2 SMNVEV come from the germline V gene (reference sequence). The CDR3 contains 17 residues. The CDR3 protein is CASSLLGQRVGRETQYF. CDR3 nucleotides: TGTGCCAGCAGTTTGTTGGGACAGAGGGTCGGTAGGGAGACCCAGTACTTC.

Here the CDR3 DNA reads TGCAGTGCTAATTCTGGTGGGCTAGCGGGAGGGCCGGGTGAGACCCAGTACTTC. Residues: CSANSGGLAGGPGETQYF. The chain is built from TRBV20-1 and TRBJ2-5; 12 positions agree with TRBD2. This CDR3 spans 18 amino acids. Trimming took 4 bases from V and 5 from J; bases not matched to a gene: 17. Germline values: CDR1 DFQATT, CDR2 SNEGSKA (reference sequence).